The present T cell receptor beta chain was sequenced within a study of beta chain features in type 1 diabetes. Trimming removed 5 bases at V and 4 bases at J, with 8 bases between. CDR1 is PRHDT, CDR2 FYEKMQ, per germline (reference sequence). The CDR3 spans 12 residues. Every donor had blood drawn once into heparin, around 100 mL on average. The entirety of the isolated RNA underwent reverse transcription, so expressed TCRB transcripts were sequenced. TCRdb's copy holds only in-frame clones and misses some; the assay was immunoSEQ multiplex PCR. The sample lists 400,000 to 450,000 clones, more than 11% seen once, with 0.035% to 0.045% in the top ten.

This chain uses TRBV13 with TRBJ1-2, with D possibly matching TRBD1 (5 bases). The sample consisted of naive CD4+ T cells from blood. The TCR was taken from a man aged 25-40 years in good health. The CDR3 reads CASSDRGYGYTF. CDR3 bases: TGTGCCAGCAGCGATAGGGGCTATGGCTACACCTTC.